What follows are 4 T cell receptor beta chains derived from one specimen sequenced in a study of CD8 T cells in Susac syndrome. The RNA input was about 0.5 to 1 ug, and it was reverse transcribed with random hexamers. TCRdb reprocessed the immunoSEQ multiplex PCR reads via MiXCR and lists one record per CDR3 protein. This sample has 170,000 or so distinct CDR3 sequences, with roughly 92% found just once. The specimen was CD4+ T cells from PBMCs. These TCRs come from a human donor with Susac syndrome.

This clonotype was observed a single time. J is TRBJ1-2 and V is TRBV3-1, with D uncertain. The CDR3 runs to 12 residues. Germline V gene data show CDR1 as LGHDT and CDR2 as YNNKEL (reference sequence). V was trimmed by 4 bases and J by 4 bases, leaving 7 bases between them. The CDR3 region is CASSPASYGYTF. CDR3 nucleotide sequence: TGTGCCAGCAGCCCTGCCAGCTATGGCTACACCTTC.

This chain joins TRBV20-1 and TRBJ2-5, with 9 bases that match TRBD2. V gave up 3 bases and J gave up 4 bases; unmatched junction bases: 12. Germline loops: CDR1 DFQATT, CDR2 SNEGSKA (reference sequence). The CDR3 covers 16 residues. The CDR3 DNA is TGCAGTGCTAGGGGAGTAGAAGGGACTAGCATAGAGACCCAGTACTTC. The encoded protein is CSARGVEGTSIETQYF.

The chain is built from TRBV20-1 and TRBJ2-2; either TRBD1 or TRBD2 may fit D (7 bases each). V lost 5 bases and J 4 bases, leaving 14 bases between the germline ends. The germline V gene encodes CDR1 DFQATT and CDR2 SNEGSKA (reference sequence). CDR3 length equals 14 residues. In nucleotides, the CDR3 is TGCAGTGCTCCCTCAGGGGGGGGCACCGGGGAGCTGTTTTTT. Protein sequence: CSAPSGGGTGELFF.

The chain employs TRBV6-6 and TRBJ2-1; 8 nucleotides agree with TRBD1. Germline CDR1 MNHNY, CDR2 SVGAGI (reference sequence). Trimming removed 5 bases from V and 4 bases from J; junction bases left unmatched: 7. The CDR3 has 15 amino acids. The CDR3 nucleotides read TGTGCCAGCAGTCGGGCGACAGGGGAATACAATGAGCAGTTCTTC. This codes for CASSRATGEYNEQFF.